These T cell receptor beta chains were read from a single sample in a study of blood T cell repertoires in COVID-19. Sequenced by immunoSEQ multiplex PCR; TCRdb stores in-frame clones only, minus some. The top ten clones hold approximately 1% of a sample with about 430,000 clones, roughly 88% of them seen once. Sequences were obtained from PBMCs or T cells enriched from blood (not recorded which). These TCRs come from a woman in her 30s with acute COVID-19. Each CDR3 is given with its conserved first and last residue. The D gene is left open where the match is weak. Clone size is shown for a subset of rows, as once, few, many or a class of expanded clone.

NA	TRBV7-2	NA	TRBJ2-7	CASSLAEGYGGYEQYF
TRBD1	TRBV5-6	NA	TRBJ1-6	CASSSTGAPSPLHF
NA	TRBV11-1	NA	TRBJ1-5	CASSPDPRAPQHF
TRBD2	TRBV7-6	NA	TRBJ2-5	CASSLVAGGQETQYF
NA	TRBV6-1	NA	TRBJ2-7	CASSDPGLSNPYEQYF
TRBD1	TRBV30	NA	TRBJ1-6	CAWSRDRRDSPLHF
NA	TRBV7-6	NA	TRBJ2-2	CASSSGGPGTGELFF
TRBD2	TRBV9	NA	TRBJ2-7	CASSDGTSGLIYEQYF
NA	TRBV14	few	TRBJ1-2	CASSQSLGGYGYTF
NA	TRBV5-5	NA	TRBJ1-4	CASSIQGHTNEKLFF
NA	TRBV10-3	NA	TRBJ2-7	CAISGIEGEQYF
TRBD1	TRBV11-1	NA	TRBJ1-1	CASSLMRDRGEAFF
NA	TRBV5-1	NA	TRBJ2-7	CASSLGERSSYEQYF
NA	TRBV19	NA	TRBJ1-1	CASSMRGRAEAFF
NA	TRBV21-1	NA	TRBJ2-7	CASSKVESGLAHEQYF
NA	TRBV19	NA	TRBJ2-1	CASSTTPGSYNEQFF
TRBD1	TRBV5-1	NA	TRBJ1-2	CASSGGTGPRNGYTF
TRBD1	TRBV12-5	NA	TRBJ2-7	CASAPVPGQGSGHEQYF